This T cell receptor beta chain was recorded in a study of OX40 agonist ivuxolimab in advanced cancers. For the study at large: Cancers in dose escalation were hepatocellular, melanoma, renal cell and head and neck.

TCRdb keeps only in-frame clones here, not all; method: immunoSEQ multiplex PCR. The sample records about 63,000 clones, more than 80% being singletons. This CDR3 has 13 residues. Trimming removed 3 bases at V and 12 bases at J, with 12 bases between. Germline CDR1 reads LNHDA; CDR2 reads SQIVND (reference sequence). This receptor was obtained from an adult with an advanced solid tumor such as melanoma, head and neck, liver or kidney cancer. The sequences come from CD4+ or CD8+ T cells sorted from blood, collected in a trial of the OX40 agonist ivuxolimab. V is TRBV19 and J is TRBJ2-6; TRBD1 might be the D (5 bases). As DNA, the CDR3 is TGTGCCAGTAGTATCCCGACAGTTCGCGTCCTGACTTTC. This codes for CASSIPTVRVLTF.